The 6 T cell receptor beta chains below all came from one sample that was sequenced in a study of OX40 agonist ivuxolimab in advanced cancers. The method behind the library was the immunoSEQ multiplex PCR assay. TCRdb limited this immuneACCESS table to in-frame rearrangements with V and J called. A share of clones is missing; checked studies link under half to unresolved V genes, and the rest is unexplained. This sample comprises about 72,000 clones, 85% to 90% of them detected only once. Together, the top ten hold 0.85% to 0.95% of the sample. The starting material was CD4+ or CD8+ T cells sorted from blood, obtained in a trial of the OX40 agonist ivuxolimab. The receptors derive from an adult with an advanced solid tumor such as melanoma, head and neck, liver or kidney cancer.

V and J are TRBV7-3 and TRBJ2-7; D not certain. The CDR3 is made up of 13 amino acids. V was pared by 4 bases and J by 5 bases, with 12 bases between. Germline CDR1 reads SGHTA; CDR2 reads FQGTGA. CDR3 DNA: TGTGCCAGCAGCTCCATCCCCCGCGACGAGCAGTACTTC. This translates into CASSSIPRDEQYF. Full variable domain (missing parts from reference TRBV7-3 and TRBJ2-7): GAGVSQTPSNKVTEKGKYVELRCDPISGHTALYWYRQSLGQGPEFLIYFQGTGAADDSGLPNDRFFAVRPEGSVSTLKIQRTERGDSAVYLCASSSIPRDEQYFGPGTRLTVT.

The chain couples TRBV30 to TRBJ1-2; D unclear. This CDR3 is built from 12 residues. Germline CDR1 and CDR2: GTSNPN and SVGIG (reference sequence). Trimming removed 0 bases at V and 6 bases at J, with 8 bases between. In DNA, the CDR3 is TGTGCCTGGAGTGTAGGCGGCCATGGCTACACCTTC. Translating it yields CAWSVGGHGYTF.

The genes are TRBV19 and TRBJ1-2; 9 bases are a match to TRBD1. V was clipped by 1 base and J by 4 bases; unmatched bases: 10. The CDR3 loop spans 17 amino acids. CDR1 LNHDA and CDR2 SQIVND come from the germline V gene (reference sequence). The CDR3 coding sequence is TGTGCCAGTAGTATAGGGACAGGGGCCGCTGGGGCCTATGGCTACACCTTC. It is translated as CASSIGTGAAGAYGYTF.

This clone has only one observation. This chain connects TRBV7-2 to TRBJ2-3; 12 bases agree with TRBD2. The length of the CDR3 is 15 residues. CDR1 is SGHTA and CDR2 is FQGNSA in the germline V gene. V gave up 5 bases and J gave up 6 bases; unmatched junction bases: 6. CDR3 protein: CASSPRLAGADTQYF. The CDR3 coding sequence is TGTGCCAGCAGCCCTCGACTAGCGGGGGCGGATACGCAGTATTTT.

V and J are TRBV7-6 and TRBJ2-5; 15 nucleotides match TRBD2. Unmatched junction bases numbered 4, after V lost 5 bases and J lost 3 bases. This CDR3 contains 16 residues. Germline CDR1 and CDR2: SGHVS and FNYEAQ. The CDR3 DNA follows: TGTGCCAGCAGCGCTTGGACTAGCGGGGGGGAAGAGACCCAGTACTTC. Protein product: CASSAWTSGGEETQYF.

This chain links TRBV10-2 with TRBJ2-7, with D perhaps TRBD2 (5 bases). The CDR3 runs 13 residues. Trimming pared 3 bases from V and 6 bases from J, leaving 12 bases between. Per the germline V gene, CDR1 is WSHSY and CDR2 is SAAADI. As DNA, the CDR3 is TGCGCCAGCAGTGAAGGGAACGGGGTCGAGCAGTACTTC. Its protein is CASSEGNGVEQYF.